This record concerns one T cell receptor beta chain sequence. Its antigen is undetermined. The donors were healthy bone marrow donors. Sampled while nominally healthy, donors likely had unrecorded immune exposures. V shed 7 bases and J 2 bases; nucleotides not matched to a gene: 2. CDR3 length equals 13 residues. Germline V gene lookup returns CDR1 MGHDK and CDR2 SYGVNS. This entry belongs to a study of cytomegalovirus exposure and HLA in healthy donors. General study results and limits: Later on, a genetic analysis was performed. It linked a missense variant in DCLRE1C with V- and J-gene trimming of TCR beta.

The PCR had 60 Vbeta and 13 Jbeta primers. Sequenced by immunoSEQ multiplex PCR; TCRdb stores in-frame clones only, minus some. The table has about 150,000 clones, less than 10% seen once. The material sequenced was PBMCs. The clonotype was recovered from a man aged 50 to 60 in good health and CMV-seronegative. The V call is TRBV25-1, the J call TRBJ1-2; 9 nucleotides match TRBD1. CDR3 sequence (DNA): TGTGCCAGCACCGGACAGGGGAACTATGGCTACACCTTC. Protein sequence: CASTGQGNYGYTF.